This note documents a single T cell receptor (beta chain) sequence. This entry is derived from a study of blood T cell repertoires in COVID-19. The wider study: The study drew acute and convalescent COVID-19 samples from the United States, Italy and Spain.

Residents of approximately 25 US areas, aged roughly 18 to 90 years, made up the participants. Only in-frame clones appear in the TCRdb table, and some are missing; sequencing was by immunoSEQ multiplex PCR. The data contain some 170,000 clones, 78% of them singletons. This CDR3 contains 11 residues. V was shortened by 4 bases and J by 3 bases, with 5 bases between the two germline ends. Germline-derived CDR1 and CDR2 are SGHDT and YYEEEE. This TCR derives from a woman aged 50 to 60 who had recovered from COVID-19. The sequenced material came from PBMCs or T cells enriched from blood (not recorded which). The chain has TRBV5-6 and TRBJ2-7, with unresolved D. CDR3 nucleotides: TGTGCCAGCAGCACGGTCTACGAGCAGTACTTC. This gives the protein CASSTVYEQYF.